This T cell receptor beta chain is from a study of T cell changes during pregnancy in multiple sclerosis. The CDR3 extends over 15 amino acids. V lost 5 bases, J lost 0 bases, and 11 bases lay in between. Germline loops: CDR1 LNHDA, CDR2 SQIVND (reference sequence). TCRdb keeps only in-frame clones here, not all; method: immunoSEQ multiplex PCR. In the table there are under 80,000 clones, 91% of which are singletons. V gene TRBV19 combines with J gene TRBJ2-1; a possible D gene is TRBD2 (6 bases). Sequences were derived from peripheral blood, sampled in the second trimester of pregnancy. The receptor was isolated from a female donor with multiple sclerosis, enrolled in a pregnancy study. This CDR3 is CASSPGLTSYNEQFF. CDR3 DNA: TGTGCCAGTAGTCCGGGACTGACCTCCTACAATGAGCAGTTCTTC.